The present T cell receptor beta chain was sequenced within a study of PD-L1 blockade in urothelial cancer (dated by TCRdb to about 2017). Turning to the overall study: Therapy was started around 2014 for all patients, and atezolizumab 1,200 mg was administered intravenously every 3 weeks. About 90% of the roughly 29 patients were identified as males with urothelial cancer of bladder origin, and a prior smoking history was reported by 18 of 29 patients. Patients had an ECOG performance status of 0 or 1 and had received between 0 and 3 prior chemotherapy regimens. Blood samples were analyzed 3 weeks after the start of treatment (second dose) and 6 weeks after the start of treatment. Blood samples gave a median of 141,255 T cells and roughly 83,000 unique TCRs, with a median clonality of 0.080. The study was an exploratory multi-omic analysis of somatic, immune and clinical correlates of response to PD-L1 blockade with atezolizumab in urothelial cancer. Pretreatment tumor samples, along with matched peripheral blood serially collected before and after atezolizumab treatment, were subjected to TCR sequencing. Durable clinical benefit meant progression-free survival longer than 6 months, and TCR features were also tested against progression-free and overall survival. Whole exome sequencing and RNA sequencing of pretreatment tumors were performed alongside TCR sequencing in the same patients. Durable clinical benefit was achieved by nine patients and was not achieved by 20 patients. Pretreatment blood TCR-seq was available for about 27 patients, at least one posttreatment blood collection was obtained for some 25 patients, and tumor TCR-seq was available for some 25 patients. What the study reported, not specific to this receptor: Small sample size (n of about 30) and many exploratory analyses mean the results are intended to be hypothesis-generating. A pretreatment peripheral blood TCR clonality below the median was linked to improved progression-free and overall survival. Greater expansion of tumor-associated TCR clones in peripheral blood 3 weeks after the start of treatment was observed in patients with durable benefit (n of about 24, p = 0.022).

The CDR3 goes from the cysteine to the phenylalanine over 17 residues. The DNA shown is the 51-base CDR3, in frame from base 1. The germline V gene specifies SGHTA as CDR1 and FQGNSA as CDR2. Trimming at the junction amounts to 1 base on V and 2 bases on J, and the germline ends lie 18 bases apart. Each PCR received spiked-in synthetic TCR analog templates so that absolute template abundance could be estimated from read counts. TCRbeta CDR3 regions were amplified from genomic DNA with bias-controlled V and J gene primers using the immunoSEQ assay. Sequencing of rearranged TCRbeta segments was performed at approximately 20X coverage. In the authors' own workflow: Clustering was used to correct sequencing errors, and CDR3s were annotated against IMGT so that V, D and J genes could be assigned. Downstream analyses used only productive TCRbeta rearrangements, leaving out any out-of-frame or stop-codon sequences. Clonality was calculated as one minus the Shannon entropy normalized by the log of the number of unique productive sequences. Fisher's exact test with Benjamini-Hochberg correction, at a threshold of adjusted p below 0.01, was used to find clones that differed between time points or between blood and tumor. TCRdb took over this immuneACCESS table, retaining in-frame rearrangements with V and J assigned. Such tables are incomplete; in checked studies, under half of the missing clones stem from an unresolved V gene, and the remainder is unexplained. That table is the source of V, J and clone size, and D and trimming were worked out from the DNA. This sample comprises tens of thousands of clones, 88% of them detected only once. The ten largest clones capture about 2.6% of the sample.

Sample time point, as interpreted from the label and publication: peripheral blood 6 weeks after treatment start. The cohort comprised approximately 30 patients with locally advanced or metastatic urothelial carcinoma treated at Memorial Sloan Kettering on a trial protocol. Peripheral blood mononuclear cells were collected pretreatment and during treatment, at between 1 and 8 total time points per patient. The Qiagen DNeasy Blood extraction kit was used to purify genomic DNA from total PBMCs and tumor samples. Collected pretreatment and during treatment, PBMCs were isolated and stored as previously described. In its sample, this clone was seen a few times. Its antigen remains unidentified. No base quality information exists; no much larger clone differs at one position.

The clonotype was recovered from a man between 60 and 70 years old with urothelial cancer. Here the sequenced sample was PBMCs, taken around atezolizumab (anti-PD-L1) treatment. The V and J genes are TRBV7-2 and TRBJ2-7; no D gene call is confident. The CDR3 reads as follows: CASSLGWFRPKTYEQYF. DNA sequence: TGTGCCAGCAGCTTAGGTTGGTTCAGGCCTAAGACCTACGAGCAGTACTTC.